A selection of T cell receptor beta chains follows, all from one sample in a study of blood T cell repertoires in COVID-19. Sequenced by immunoSEQ multiplex PCR; TCRdb stores in-frame clones only, minus some. The sample lists nearly 45,000 clones, roughly nine tenths occurring once. The sequenced sample consisted of peripheral blood. Receptors originate from a woman older than 75 in a cohort sampled during active or convalescent COVID-19. CDR3s include the opening cysteine and the closing phenylalanine or tryptophan. D genes are given only for firm matches. Expanded clones get a size class; other rows say once, few or many, or leave the size out.

>TRBV11-3|TRBJ1-4|-|few
CASSPRGLGSTNEKLFF
TGTGCCAGCAGCCCCAGGGGCCTAGGTTCAACTAATGAAAAACTGTTTTTT
>TRBV5-1|TRBJ2-7|TRBD1|medium-sized
CASSPGTGGLYEQYF
TGCGCCAGCAGCCCCGGGACAGGGGGCTTGTACGAGCAGTACTTC
>TRBV9|TRBJ1-1|TRBD1|-
CASSDTGGSTEAFF
TGTGCCAGCAGCGACACAGGGGGTAGCACTGAAGCTTTCTTT
>TRBV18|TRBJ1-1|-|-
CASSGGEGRVAFF
TGTGCCAGCTCAGGGGGCGAAGGCCGGGTAGCTTTCTTT
>TRBV7-8|TRBJ2-7|TRBD2|once
CASSRTSGRGEQYF
TGTGCCAGCAGCCGGACTAGCGGGAGGGGCGAGCAGTACTTC
>TRBV4-2|TRBJ1-1|TRBD1|-
CASSPSRDRETEAFF
TGTGCCAGCAGCCCGTCCCGGGACAGGGAAACTGAAGCTTTCTTT
>TRBV2|TRBJ2-1|-|-
CASSQGLLNEQFF
TGTGCCAGCAGCCAGGGACTCCTAAATGAGCAGTTCTTC
>TRBV18|TRBJ2-3|TRBD2|-
CASSRPGLAGADTQYF
TGTGCCAGCTCACGCCCGGGACTAGCGGGGGCAGATACGCAGTATTTT
>TRBV5-5|TRBJ1-1|-|-
CASSLTTANTEAFF
TGTGCCAGCAGCCTCACGACAGCGAACACTGAAGCTTTCTTT
>TRBV5-1|TRBJ1-5|-|-
CASRESGLDNQPQHF
TGCGCCAGCCGCGAGTCGGGGTTGGACAATCAGCCCCAGCATTTT
>TRBV5-1|TRBJ1-2|TRBD1|-
CASSLDRGSSGYTF
TGCGCCAGCAGCCTGGACAGGGGCTCGAGCGGCTACACCTTC
>TRBV10-3|TRBJ1-3|-|-
CAISGAGNSGNTIYF
TGTGCCATCAGTGGGGCAGGAAACTCTGGAAACACCATATATTTT
>TRBV6-6|TRBJ2-5|TRBD1|-
CASSLYSGGKLVTQYF
TGTGCCAGCAGCCTTTACTCAGGGGGCAAGTTGGTGACCCAGTACTTC
>TRBV6-6|TRBJ2-7|TRBD1|-
CASRKTGGSGEQYF
TGTGCCAGCAGGAAGACAGGGGGCTCTGGCGAGCAGTACTTC
>TRBV6-5|TRBJ2-7|-|-
CASSYSFRTYEQYF
TGTGCCAGCAGTTACTCGTTCAGAACCTACGAGCAGTACTTC
>TRBV6-6|TRBJ2-5|-|few
CASSPGRRGHLQETQYF
TGTGCCAGCAGTCCGGGGCGGAGGGGCCACCTCCAAGAGACCCAGTACTTC
>TRBV5-1|TRBJ2-1|TRBD2|-
CASSGGGHDNEQFF
TGCGCCAGCAGCGGCGGGGGGCACGACAATGAGCAGTTCTTC
>TRBV5-4|TRBJ1-1|-|few
CASSLPSGNMNTEAFF
TGTGCCAGCAGCTTACCTTCCGGGAATATGAACACTGAAGCTTTCTTT
>TRBV3-1/TRBV3-2|TRBJ2-7|TRBD2|few
CASSLAGAGYEQYF
TGTGCCAGCAGCCTAGCGGGAGCTGGCTACGAGCAGTACTTC
>TRBV11-2|TRBJ1-2|-|few
CASSLGQPIYGYTF
TGTGCCAGCAGTCTTGGACAGCCAATCTATGGCTACACCTTC
>TRBV29-1|TRBJ1-1|TRBD1|-
CSGSTGVNTEAFF
TGCAGCGGCTCCACAGGGGTGAACACTGAAGCTTTCTTT
>TRBV19|TRBJ2-4|TRBD1|-
CASSRGDRVAKNIQYF
TGTGCCAGTAGTCGAGGAGACAGGGTTGCCAAAAACATTCAGTACTTC
>TRBV11-3|TRBJ2-1|-|-
CASSSRRGANEQFF
TGTGCCAGCAGCTCCAGGCGTGGGGCCAATGAGCAGTTCTTC
>TRBV27|TRBJ1-5|-|once
CASSLVGQGPNQPQHF
TGTGCCAGCAGTTTAGTGGGGCAGGGCCCGAATCAGCCCCAGCATTTT
>TRBV19|TRBJ2-1|TRBD2|-
CASSTTSGAYNEQFF
TGTGCCAGTAGTACGACTAGCGGGGCCTACAATGAGCAGTTCTTC
>TRBV29-1|TRBJ1-2|TRBD1|-
CSVPDRDYGYTF
TGCAGCGTCCCGGACAGGGACTATGGCTACACCTTC
>TRBV7-2|TRBJ2-3|TRBD2|-
CASTPIAGGPTDTQYF
TGTGCCAGCACCCCTATAGCGGGGGGACCCACAGATACGCAGTATTTT
>TRBV2|TRBJ2-2|-|-
CASSLRRTNTGELFF
TGTGCCAGCAGCCTAAGAAGGACTAATACCGGGGAGCTGTTTTTT
>TRBV5-4|TRBJ1-1|-|-
CASSLLKTGARNTEAFF
TGTGCCAGCAGTTTGCTAAAGACAGGAGCAAGGAACACTGAAGCTTTCTTT
>TRBV20-1|TRBJ2-7|TRBD1|-
CSATQGNEQYF
TGCAGTGCAACACAGGGGAACGAGCAGTACTTC